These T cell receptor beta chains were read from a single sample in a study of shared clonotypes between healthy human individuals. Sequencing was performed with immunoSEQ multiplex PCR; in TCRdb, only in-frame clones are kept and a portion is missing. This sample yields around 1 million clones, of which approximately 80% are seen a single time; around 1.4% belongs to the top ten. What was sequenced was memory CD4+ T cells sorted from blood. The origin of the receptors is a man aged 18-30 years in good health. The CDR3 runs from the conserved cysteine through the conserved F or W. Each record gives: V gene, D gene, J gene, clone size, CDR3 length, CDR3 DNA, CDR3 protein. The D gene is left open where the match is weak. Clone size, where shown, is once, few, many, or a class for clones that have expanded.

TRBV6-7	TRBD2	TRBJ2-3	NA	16	TGTGCCAGCGGGGGACTAGCGGGACCTAGCACAGATACGCAGTATTTT	CASGGLAGPSTDTQYF
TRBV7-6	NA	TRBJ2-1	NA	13	TGTGCCAGCAGCAGTTCGGGGCAGTTCGAGCAGTTCTTC	CASSSSGQFEQFF
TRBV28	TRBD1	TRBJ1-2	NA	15	TGTGCCAGCAGTTTACAAACGACAGGGATCGGCGGCTACACCTTC	CASSLQTTGIGGYTF
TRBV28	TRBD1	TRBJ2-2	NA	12	TGTGCCGGACAGGGGCGAACCGGGGAGCTGTTTTTT	CAGQGRTGELFF
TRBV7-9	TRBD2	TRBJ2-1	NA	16	TGTGCCAGCAGCTTAAATTTGGCGGGAGAAAATAATGAGCAGTTCTTC	CASSLNLAGENNEQFF
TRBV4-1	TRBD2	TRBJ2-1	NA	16	TGCGCCAGCAGCCAAGGTATTAGCGGGAGATACAATGAGCAGTTCTTC	CASSQGISGRYNEQFF
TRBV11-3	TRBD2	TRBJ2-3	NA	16	TGTGCCAGCAGCTTAGATTCGGGAGGGCCGTCAGATACGCAGTATTTT	CASSLDSGGPSDTQYF
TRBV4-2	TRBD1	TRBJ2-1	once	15	TGTGCCAGCAGCCAAGCAGGACAGGGGGGTAATGAGCAGTTCTTC	CASSQAGQGGNEQFF
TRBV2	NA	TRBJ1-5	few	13	TGTGCCAGCACTAACTCGTGGAATCAGCCCCAGCATTTT	CASTNSWNQPQHF
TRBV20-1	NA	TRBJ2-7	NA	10	TGCAGTGCTCGCGTCGGCGAGCAGTACTTC	CSARVGEQYF